The clone carrying this TCR beta chain was detected a few times. Its specificity is not known. The same CDR3 is also encoded by other DNA sequences in this sample. The assay was immunoSEQ multiplex PCR, and TCRdb's table has in-frame clones only and misses some. The data show fewer than 90,000 clones, 60% to 85% seen once. This sample is part of a study of vaccination effects on CD4 cells after COVID-19. Overall study: After the second dose, samples were taken at median day 72.

The study's findings and limits: Just 1 of 255 vaccine-induced clones in healthy recipients was cross-reactive.

Antigen-specific CD4+ T cells were expanded with viral peptide pools in the ViraFEST assay before sequencing. At the end of nine to ten days of culture, CD4+ T cells were isolated. Participants received two doses of either the BNT162b2 or mRNA-1273 vaccine. Germline V lookup: CDR1 SEHNR, CDR2 FQNEAQ (reference sequence). The CDR3 extends over 14 amino acids. With 5 bases removed from V and 2 bases from J, the gap between germline ends came to 9 bases. This TCR was sampled from a human donor who received a COVID-19 vaccine. The sample consisted of CD4+ T cells from PBMCs cultured with HCoV-OC43 spike peptides, taken after COVID-19 vaccination. Subset in this sample: HCoV-OC43 spike overlapping peptide pool stimulation. This rearrangement joins TRBV7-9 to TRBJ2-2; a weak D match, TRBD2 (5 bases). The CDR3 nucleotides are TGTGCCAGCAGCCTAGGGAGTAACACCGGGGAGCTGTTTTTT. It is translated as CASSLGSNTGELFF.